This passage covers 25 T cell receptor beta chains from one sample sequenced in a study of T cell responses to AZD1222 COVID-19 vaccine. The repertoire was sequenced with immunoSEQ multiplex PCR; TCRdb's copy has only in-frame clones and lacks some. The sample lists 95,000 to 150,000 clones, just over 90% seen once, with 5% in the top ten. The input for sequencing was peripheral blood, taken 28 days after the second AZD1222 dose. All receptors derive from an adult who received the AZD1222 COVID-19 vaccine.

The V call is TRBV27, the J call TRBJ2-1; D possibly uses TRBD1 or TRBD2 (5 bases each). Germline V gene sequence: CDR1 MNHEY, CDR2 SMNVEV (reference sequence). Trimming removed 1 base from V and 10 bases from J, with 14 bases in between. The CDR3 totals 14 residues. The CDR3 DNA reads as TGTGCCAGCAGTTTATTACGGGGCTCCGGGGAGCAGTTCTTC. Residues: CASSLLRGSGEQFF.

The rearrangement joins TRBV11-1 to TRBJ2-1, with TRBD2 identical over 7 bases. The length of the CDR3 is 13 residues. V dropped 7 bases and J dropped 9; count of bases not matched to a gene: 9. CDR1 and CDR2 (germline): SGHAT, FQDESV (reference sequence). The CDR3 here is CASTLAGALEQFF. The CDR3 DNA reads as TGTGCCAGCACCTTGGCGGGAGCGCTTGAGCAGTTCTTC. Full variable domain (outside the CDR3, taken from reference TRBV11-1 and TRBJ2-1): EAEVAQSPRYKITEKSQAVAFWCDPISGHATLYWYRQILGQGPELLVQFQDESVVDDSQLPKDRFSAERLKGVDSTLKIQPAELGDSAMYLCASTLAGALEQFFGPGTRLTVL.

Only one count was recorded for this clone. Other nucleotide sequences from this sample produce the same CDR3. The genes are TRBV5-1 and TRBJ1-2; 10 bases are a match to TRBD1. The CDR3 has 14 amino acids. Losses at the gene ends were 0 bases for V and 5 bases for J; bases not matched to a gene: 1. CDR1 and CDR2 from the germline V gene are SGHRS and YFSETQ. CDR3 bases: TGCGCCAGCAGCTTGGGGGACAGGGGTTATGGCTACACCTTC. Translated, it gives CASSLGDRGYGYTF.

This clone was detected a few times. This chain connects TRBV3-1 (or the pseudogene TRBV3-2) to TRBJ2-2, with 8 bases that match TRBD1. There are 13 residues in the CDR3. Germline V gene sequence: CDR1 LGHDT, CDR2 YNNKEL (reference sequence). Trimming took 8 bases from V and 11 from J; bases not matched to a gene: 10. CDR3 amino acids: CASESYDRGELFF. CDR3 nucleotide sequence: TGTGCCAGCGAGAGTTATGACAGGGGTGAGCTGTTTTTT.

The V gene is TRBV18, the J gene TRBJ2-5; D possibly matches TRBD1 or TRBD2 (5 bases each). The CDR3 is 16 residues long. CDR1 is KGHSH, CDR2 LQKENI, per germline. Trimming stripped 2 bases from V and 7 bases from J, with 20 bases between. CDR3 DNA: TGTGCCAGCTCACCAACGTGGGACGAACCGAAGGGGACCCAGTACTTC. This gives the protein CASSPTWDEPKGTQYF.

The J gene is TRBJ1-2, the V gene TRBV4-1, with D unresolved. V was clipped by 0 bases and J by 1 base, with 12 bases between them. The CDR3 runs 16 residues. Per the germline V gene, CDR1 is MGHRA and CDR2 is YSYEKL. Here the CDR3 DNA reads TGCGCCAGCAGCCAAGATCCGGCAGGCCTTAACTATGGCTACACCTTC. This gives the protein CASSQDPAGLNYGYTF.

The J gene is TRBJ1-1, the V gene TRBV10-3; D is ambiguous. Per germline, CDR1 ENHRY and CDR2 SYGVKD. The ends were cut back, 7 bases at V and 1 base at J, with 13 bases in the middle. This CDR3 is built from 14 residues. This CDR3 reads CAIMDQLGNTEAFF. The CDR3 coding sequence is TGTGCCATCATGGACCAACTGGGGAACACTGAAGCTTTCTTT.

This clone was detected once. This chain connects TRBV7-9 to TRBJ1-1, with D tentatively TRBD1 (6 bases). In germline, CDR1 is SEHNR, CDR2 FQNEAQ (reference sequence). V gave up 5 bases and J gave up 0 bases, with 13 bases separating them. This CDR3 is built from 15 residues. CDR3 nucleotide sequence: TGTGCCAGCAGCCAAAGAACAGGGATGAACACTGAAGCTTTCTTT. Translation: CASSQRTGMNTEAFF.

The rearrangement joins TRBV15 to TRBJ2-5, with D possibly being TRBD1 (7 bases). The germline gives CDR1 LNHNV, CDR2 YYDKDF (reference sequence). Deletions cut 5 bases from V and 3 bases from J, with 10 bases between. The CDR3 runs to 13 residues. The CDR3 region is CATSGRGEETQYF. DNA for the CDR3: TGTGCCACCAGCGGCAGGGGGGAAGAGACCCAGTACTTC.

The chain recombines TRBV5-4 with TRBJ1-2, with 8 bases fitting TRBD1. The CDR3 runs 15 residues. Germline CDR1 SGHNT, CDR2 YYREEE (reference sequence). Trimming took 4 bases from V and 4 from J; bases not matched to a gene: 9. The CDR3 reads CASSQEATGGYGYTF. Here the CDR3 DNA reads TGTGCCAGCAGCCAAGAAGCTACAGGGGGCTATGGCTACACCTTC.

The chain joins TRBV5-1 to TRBJ2-7; 10 nucleotides line up with TRBD2. After removal of 0 bases from V and 7 bases from J, the junction contained 7 bases not matched to a gene. Germline CDR1 SGHRS, CDR2 YFSETQ. There are 15 residues in the CDR3. The CDR3 loop reads CASSLGLAGVWEQYF. CDR3 in DNA: TGCGCCAGCAGCTTGGGGCTAGCGGGAGTCTGGGAGCAGTACTTC.

V usage is TRBV9 and J usage is TRBJ1-2; D remains ambiguous. Germline V CDR1 and CDR2: SGDLS, YYNGEE. The CDR3 covers 14 residues. Trimming took 0 bases from V and 3 from J, leaving 9 bases between them. CDR3 residues: CASSVGLRDYGYTF. The CDR3 DNA reads as TGTGCCAGCAGCGTAGGGCTAAGGGACTATGGCTACACCTTC.

This sequence joins TRBV2 and TRBJ1-1, with TRBD1 matching 8 bases. The germline gives CDR1 SNHLY, CDR2 FYNNEI. J was trimmed by 5 bases and V by 7 bases; bases with no gene match: 6. The CDR3 loop spans 13 amino acids. CDR3 residues: CASTPTGETEAFF. The CDR3, as DNA: TGTGCCAGCACCCCGACAGGGGAGACTGAAGCTTTCTTT.

This chain links TRBV18 with TRBJ2-5; D remains ambiguous. Germline assignment: CDR1 KGHSH and CDR2 LQKENI. CDR3 length: 13 amino acids. The V end was cut by 0 bases, the J end by 4 bases, with 6 bases between. CDR3 sequence: CASSPPLSETQYF. The CDR3, as DNA: TGTGCCAGCTCACCACCATTATCAGAGACCCAGTACTTC.

The rearrangement joins TRBV18 to TRBJ2-7, with TRBD1 matching over 8 bases. V lost 5 bases to trimming and J lost 4 bases; unmatched junction nucleotides: 13. Germline-derived CDR1 and CDR2 are KGHSH and LQKENI. The CDR3 has 16 residues. CDR3 loop: CASSAHPWTGKYEQYF. The CDR3 DNA sequence: TGTGCCAGCTCAGCTCACCCCTGGACAGGGAAGTACGAGCAGTACTTC.

The CDR3, as DNA: TGTGCCAGCTCGCCGACAAGAATGAACACTGAAGCTTTCTTT. It specifies CASSPTRMNTEAFF. J is TRBJ1-1 and V is TRBV18; D remains ambiguous. Germline values: CDR1 KGHSH, CDR2 LQKENI. The CDR3 has 14 residues. The V and J ends lost 6 bases and 0 bases respectively, with 11 bases between them.

The V call is TRBV20-1, the J call TRBJ2-2, with D possibly being TRBD2 (6 bases). The CDR3 totals 15 residues. CDR1 and CDR2 from the germline V gene are DFQATT and SNEGSKA (reference sequence). Trimming removed 3 bases from V and 4 bases from J, with 15 bases in between. This CDR3 reads CSASGPGVGTGELFF. DNA for the CDR3: TGCAGTGCTAGTGGTCCGGGAGTGGGCACCGGGGAGCTGTTTTTT.

The V and J genes are TRBV5-4 and TRBJ1-5; a weak D match, TRBD1 (6 bases). The V end was cut by 10 bases, the J end by 4 bases, with 18 bases between. The CDR3 is 14 residues long. Germline-derived CDR1 and CDR2 are SGHNT and YYREEE (reference sequence). CDR3 sequence (DNA): TGTGCCCGAGCGTCCGGGGGCCAAAATCAGCCCCAGCATTTT. It specifies CARASGGQNQPQHF.

V is TRBV2 and J is TRBJ2-1; D unresolved. Germline V gives CDR1 SNHLY, CDR2 FYNNEI. V lost 3 bases, J lost 7 bases, and 7 bases lay in between. The CDR3 runs 12 residues. DNA of the CDR3: TGTGCCAGCAGTGACTGGGAAAATGAGCAGTTCTTC. Its protein product is CASSDWENEQFF.

This sequence joins TRBV7-9 and TRBJ2-1, with unresolved D. CDR1 and CDR2 from the germline V gene are SEHNR and FQNEAQ (reference sequence). The CDR3 extends over 14 amino acids. The ends were cut back, 4 bases at V and 4 bases at J, with 11 bases in the middle. The CDR3 DNA is TGTGCCAGCAGCTCTTGGACCTCTTACAATGAGCAGTTCTTC. It translates to CASSSWTSYNEQFF. The full variable domain, completed using reference TRBV7-9 and TRBJ2-1, is DTGVSQNPRHKITKRGQNVTFRCDPISEHNRLYWYRQTLGQGPEFLTYFQNEAQLEKSRLLSDRFSAERPKGSFSTLEIQRTEQGDSAMYLCASSSWTSYNEQFFGPGTRLTVL.

V gene TRBV6-1 combines with J gene TRBJ1-2; D is uncertain. CDR1 and CDR2 from the germline V gene are MNHNS and SASEGT. The V gene lost 2 bases and the J gene lost 0 bases, with 4 bases spanning the gap. The CDR3 length is 13 residues. CDR3 protein: CASSEYTNYGYTF. CDR3 nucleotide sequence: TGTGCCAGCAGTGAATACACTAACTATGGCTACACCTTC.

The chain links TRBV7-9 to TRBJ1-2; D is undetermined. Trimming shortened V by 1 base and J by 6 bases, and 12 bases separated the two germline ends. Germline CDR1 and CDR2: SEHNR and FQNEAQ (reference sequence). The CDR3 is 14 amino acids. CDR3 sequence (DNA): TGTGCCAGCAGCTTAGTTTCTGGGTTACATGGCTACACCTTC. It is translated as CASSLVSGLHGYTF.

The chain has TRBV6-5 and TRBJ1-1; D is possibly TRBD1 (6 bases). The CDR3 consists of 14 residues. V lost 6 bases, J lost 6 bases, and 17 bases lay in between. Germline CDR1 and CDR2: MNHEY and SVGAGI. The CDR3 sequence is CASRLDRNVPEAFF. DNA of the CDR3: TGTGCCAGCAGACTAGACAGGAACGTCCCTGAAGCTTTCTTT.

The chain uses TRBV10-3 and TRBJ2-5, with 13 bases aligning to TRBD2. The CDR3 spans 16 residues. V lost 5 bases, J lost 3 bases, and 6 bases stayed unmatched. Germline V gene lookup returns CDR1 ENHRY and CDR2 SYGVKD. The CDR3 DNA reads as TGTGCCATCAGTTCTTCTGGACTAGCGGGGGAAGAGACCCAGTACTTC. This encodes CAISSSGLAGEETQYF.

The gene calls are TRBV6-5 and TRBJ1-1; no definite D call. The CDR3 loop spans 12 amino acids. Germline loops: CDR1 MNHEY, CDR2 SVGAGI. V was clipped by 0 bases and J by 3 bases, with 2 bases between them. This chain's CDR3 is CASSYSDTEAFF. The CDR3 nucleotides are TGTGCCAGCAGTTACTCGGACACTGAAGCTTTCTTT.